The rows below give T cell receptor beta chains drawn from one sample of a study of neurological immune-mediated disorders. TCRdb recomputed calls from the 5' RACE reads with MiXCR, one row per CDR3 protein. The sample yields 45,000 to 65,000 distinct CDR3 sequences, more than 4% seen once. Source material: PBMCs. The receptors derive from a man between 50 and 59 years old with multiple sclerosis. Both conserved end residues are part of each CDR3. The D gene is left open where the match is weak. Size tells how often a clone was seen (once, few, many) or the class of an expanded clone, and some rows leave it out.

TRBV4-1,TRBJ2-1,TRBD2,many,CASAVISGSIGNEQFF,TGCGCCAGCGCAGTTATTAGCGGGAGCATTGGCAATGAGCAGTTCTTC
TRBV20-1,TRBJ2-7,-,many,CSARDVGVPYEQYF,TGCAGTGCTAGAGATGTGGGGGTACCCTACGAGCAGTACTTC
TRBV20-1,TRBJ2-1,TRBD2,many,CSAGLAGGLSYNEQFF,TGCAGTGCCGGACTAGCGGGGGGCCTTTCCTACAATGAGCAGTTCTTC
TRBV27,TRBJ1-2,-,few,CASSLEGHGYTF,TGTGCCAGCAGTTTAGAGGGGCATGGCTACACCTTC
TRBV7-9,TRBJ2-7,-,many,CASSLSGTYYEQYF,TGTGCCAGCAGCTTAAGCGGAACATACTACGAGCAGTACTTC
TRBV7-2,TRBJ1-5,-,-,CASSLEQGLSNQPQNF,TGTGCCAGCAGCTTAGAGCAGGGGCTTAGCAATCAGCCCCAGAATTTT
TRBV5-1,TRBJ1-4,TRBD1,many,CASSLPDRNEKLFF,TGCGCCAGCAGCTTACCGGACAGGAATGAAAAACTGTTTTTT
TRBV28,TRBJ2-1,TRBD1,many,CASSSTGTGRHEQFF,TGTGCCAGCAGTTCGACTGGGACAGGGAGGCATGAGCAGTTCTTC
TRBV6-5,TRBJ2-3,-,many,CASSYSIMGAGSDTQYF,TGTGCCAGCAGTTACTCGATAATGGGGGCAGGCTCAGATACGCAGTATTTT
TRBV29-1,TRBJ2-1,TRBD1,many,CSALTGGAGNEQFF,TGCAGCGCCCTGACAGGGGGCGCTGGGAATGAGCAGTTCTTC
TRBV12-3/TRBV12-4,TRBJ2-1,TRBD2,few,CASRGTSGRRNNEQFF,TGTGCCAGCAGAGGGACTAGCGGAAGACGGAACAATGAGCAGTTCTTC
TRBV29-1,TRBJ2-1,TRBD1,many,CSVESGTAYNEQFF,TGCAGCGTTGAATCCGGGACAGCCTACAATGAGCAGTTCTTC
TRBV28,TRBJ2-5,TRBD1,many,CASSLKKTGHQETQYF,TGTGCCAGCAGTTTAAAAAAGACAGGGCACCAAGAGACCCAGTACTTC
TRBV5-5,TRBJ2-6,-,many,CASSLDSGANVLTF,TGTGCCAGCAGCCTGGACTCTGGGGCCAACGTCCTGACTTTC
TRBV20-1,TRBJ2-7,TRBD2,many,CSASAGTRTPGGNF,TGCAGTGCCTCAGCCGGGACTAGAACACCAGGCGGCAACTTC
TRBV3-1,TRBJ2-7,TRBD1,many,CASSQGDRNYEQYF,TGTGCCAGCAGCCAGGGGGACAGGAACTACGAGCAGTACTTC
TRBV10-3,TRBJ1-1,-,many,CAIMGGNTEAFF,TGTGCCATCATGGGGGGGAACACTGAAGCTTTCTTT
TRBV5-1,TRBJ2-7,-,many,CASSSASGVDEQYF,TGCGCCAGCAGCTCGGCCTCGGGGGTGGACGAGCAGTACTTC
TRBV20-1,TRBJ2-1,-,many,CSAHPVGGYNEQFF,TGCAGTGCCCACCCGGTGGGAGGATACAATGAGCAGTTCTTC
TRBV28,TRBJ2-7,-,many,CASWGTGSYEQYF,TGTGCCAGCTGGGGGACGGGATCCTACGAGCAGTACTTC
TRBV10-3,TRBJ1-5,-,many,CAISETGGGSNQPQHF,TGTGCCATCAGTGAGACCGGGGGGGGTAGCAATCAGCCCCAGCATTTT
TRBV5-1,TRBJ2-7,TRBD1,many,CASSTHPDRVSYEQYF,TGCGCCAGCAGCACTCACCCGGACAGGGTCTCCTACGAGCAGTACTTC
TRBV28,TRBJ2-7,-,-,CASSSLRGDEQYF,TGTGCCAGCAGTTCCCTGCGGGGAGACGAGCAGTACTTC
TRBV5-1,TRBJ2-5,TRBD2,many,CASSLGLAGRETQYF,TGCGCCAGCAGCCTGGGACTAGCGGGCAGGGAGACCCAGTACTTC
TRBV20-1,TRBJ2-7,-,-,CSARSRSSYEQYF,TGCAGTGCTAGAAGCAGGAGCTCCTACGAGCAGTACTTC
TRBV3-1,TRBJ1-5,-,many,CASSQRLAGFDQPQHF,TGTGCCAGCAGCCAAAGACTAGCGGGTTTCGATCAGCCCCAGCATTTT
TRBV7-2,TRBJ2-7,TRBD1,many,CASSTRDRVGEQYF,TGTGCCAGCAGCACCCGGGACAGGGTGGGCGAGCAGTACTTC
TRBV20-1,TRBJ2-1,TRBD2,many,CSAMTSGGAHNEQFF,TGCAGTGCCATGACTAGCGGGGGGGCACACAATGAGCAGTTCTTC
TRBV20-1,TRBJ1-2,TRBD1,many,CSDFPPTQGSSYTF,TGCAGTGACTTCCCTCCGACACAGGGGTCCTCCTACACCTTC